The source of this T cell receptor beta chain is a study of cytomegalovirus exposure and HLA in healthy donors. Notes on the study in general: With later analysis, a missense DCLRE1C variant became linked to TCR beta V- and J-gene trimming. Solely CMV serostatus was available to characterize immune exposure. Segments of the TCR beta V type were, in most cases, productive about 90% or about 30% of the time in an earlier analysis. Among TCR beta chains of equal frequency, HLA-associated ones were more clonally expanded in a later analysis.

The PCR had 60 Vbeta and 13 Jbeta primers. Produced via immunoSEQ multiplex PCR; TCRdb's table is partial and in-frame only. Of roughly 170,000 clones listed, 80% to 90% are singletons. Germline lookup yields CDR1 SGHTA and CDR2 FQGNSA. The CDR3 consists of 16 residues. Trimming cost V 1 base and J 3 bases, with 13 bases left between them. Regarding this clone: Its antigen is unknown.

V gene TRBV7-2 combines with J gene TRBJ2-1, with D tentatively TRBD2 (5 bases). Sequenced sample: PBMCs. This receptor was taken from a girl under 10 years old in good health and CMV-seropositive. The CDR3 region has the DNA TGTGCCAGCAGCTTAGGGCCGAGGGAGCACTACAATGAGCAGTTCTTC. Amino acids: CASSLGPREHYNEQFF.